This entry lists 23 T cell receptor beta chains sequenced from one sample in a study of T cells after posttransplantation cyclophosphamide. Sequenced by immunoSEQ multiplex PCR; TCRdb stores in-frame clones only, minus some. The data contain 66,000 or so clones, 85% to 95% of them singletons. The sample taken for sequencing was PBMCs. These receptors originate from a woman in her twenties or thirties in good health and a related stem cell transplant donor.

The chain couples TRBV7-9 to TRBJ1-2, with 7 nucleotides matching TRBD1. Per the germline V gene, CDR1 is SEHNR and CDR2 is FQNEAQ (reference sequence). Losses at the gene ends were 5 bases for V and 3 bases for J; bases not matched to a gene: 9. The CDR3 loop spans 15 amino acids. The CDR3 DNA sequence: TGTGCCAGCAGCCTGACAGGGAAGGGGCACTATGGCTACACCTTC. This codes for CASSLTGKGHYGYTF. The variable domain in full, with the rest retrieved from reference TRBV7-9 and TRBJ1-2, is DTGVSQNPRHKITKRGQNVTFRCDPISEHNRLYWYRQTLGQGPEFLTYFQNEAQLEKSRLLSDRFSAERPKGSFSTLEIQRTEQGDSAMYLCASSLTGKGHYGYTFGSGTRLTVV.

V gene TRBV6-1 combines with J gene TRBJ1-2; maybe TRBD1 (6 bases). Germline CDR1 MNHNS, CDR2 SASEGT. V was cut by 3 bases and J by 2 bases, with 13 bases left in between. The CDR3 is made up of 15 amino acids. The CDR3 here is CASSDPGEANYGYTF. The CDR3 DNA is TGTGCCAGCAGTGACCCAGGGGAGGCGAACTATGGCTACACCTTC.

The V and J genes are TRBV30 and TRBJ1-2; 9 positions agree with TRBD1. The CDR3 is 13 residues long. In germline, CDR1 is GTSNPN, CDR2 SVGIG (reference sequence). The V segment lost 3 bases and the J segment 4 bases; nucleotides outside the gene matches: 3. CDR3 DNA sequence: TGTGCCTGGAGAAGGGACAGGGTCTATGGCTACACCTTC. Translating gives CAWRRDRVYGYTF.

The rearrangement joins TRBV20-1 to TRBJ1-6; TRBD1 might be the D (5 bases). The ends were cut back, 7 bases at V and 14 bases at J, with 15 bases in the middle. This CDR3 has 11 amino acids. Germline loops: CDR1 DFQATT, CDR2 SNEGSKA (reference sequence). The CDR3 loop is CSVRDPWSLHF. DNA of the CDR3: TGCAGTGTTCGGGACCCCTGGTCCCTCCACTTT.

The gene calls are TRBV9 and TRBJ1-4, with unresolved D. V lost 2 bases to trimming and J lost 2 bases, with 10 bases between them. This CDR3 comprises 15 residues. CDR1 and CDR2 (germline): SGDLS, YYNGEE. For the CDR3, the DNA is TGTGCCAGCAGCGTTCAGGTGGGGACTAATGAAAAACTGTTTTTT. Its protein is CASSVQVGTNEKLFF.

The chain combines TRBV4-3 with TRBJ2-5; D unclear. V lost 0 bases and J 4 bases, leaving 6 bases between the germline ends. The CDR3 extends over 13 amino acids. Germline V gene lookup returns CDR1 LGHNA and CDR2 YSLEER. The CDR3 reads CASSQDRRETQYF. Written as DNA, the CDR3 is TGCGCCAGCAGCCAAGATCGGCGAGAGACCCAGTACTTC.

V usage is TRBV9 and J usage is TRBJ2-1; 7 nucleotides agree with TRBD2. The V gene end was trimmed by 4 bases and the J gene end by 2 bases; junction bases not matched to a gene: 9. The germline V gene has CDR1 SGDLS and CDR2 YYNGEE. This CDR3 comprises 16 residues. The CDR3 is CASSPLSGAPYNEQFF. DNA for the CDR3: TGTGCCAGCAGCCCTCTCAGCGGGGCCCCCTACAATGAGCAGTTCTTC.

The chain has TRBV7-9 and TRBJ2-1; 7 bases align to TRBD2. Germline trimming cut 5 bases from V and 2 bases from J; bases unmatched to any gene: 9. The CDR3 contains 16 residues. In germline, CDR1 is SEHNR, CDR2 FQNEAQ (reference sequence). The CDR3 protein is CASSREGFGAYNEQFF. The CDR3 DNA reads TGTGCCAGCAGCAGGGAGGGGTTCGGAGCCTACAATGAGCAGTTCTTC. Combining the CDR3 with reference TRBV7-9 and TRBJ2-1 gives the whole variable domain DTGVSQNPRHKITKRGQNVTFRCDPISEHNRLYWYRQTLGQGPEFLTYFQNEAQLEKSRLLSDRFSAERPKGSFSTLEIQRTEQGDSAMYLCASSREGFGAYNEQFFGPGTRLTVL.

CDR3 region: CASSLFPYGYTF. CDR3 DNA: TGTGCCAGCAGTTTGTTCCCTTATGGCTACACCTTC. V gene TRBV28 combines with J gene TRBJ1-2; D not resolved. The CDR3 runs 12 residues. Germline-derived CDR1 and CDR2 are MDHEN and SYDVKM. V lost 3 bases, J lost 5 bases, and 7 bases lay in between.

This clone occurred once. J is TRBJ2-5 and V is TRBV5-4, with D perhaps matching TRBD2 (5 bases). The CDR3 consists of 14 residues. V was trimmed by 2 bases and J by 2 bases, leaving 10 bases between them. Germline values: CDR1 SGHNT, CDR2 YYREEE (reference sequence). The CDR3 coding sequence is TGTGCCAGCAGCTTCGAGCGGAGACAAGAGACCCAGTACTTC. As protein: CASSFERRQETQYF.

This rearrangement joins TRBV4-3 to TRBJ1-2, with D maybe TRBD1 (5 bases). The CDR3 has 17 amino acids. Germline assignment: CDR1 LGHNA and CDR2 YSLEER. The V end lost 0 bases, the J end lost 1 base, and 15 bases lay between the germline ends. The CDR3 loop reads CASSQDLLGQVNYGYTF. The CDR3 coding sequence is TGCGCCAGCAGCCAAGATCTCTTGGGGCAAGTTAACTATGGCTACACCTTC.

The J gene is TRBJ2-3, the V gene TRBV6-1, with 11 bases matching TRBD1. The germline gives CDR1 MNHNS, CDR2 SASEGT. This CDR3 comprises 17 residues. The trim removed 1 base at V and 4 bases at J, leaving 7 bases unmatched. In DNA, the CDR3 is TGTGCCAGCAGTGAAGGTGTCCCGGGACAGGGGGCAGATACGCAGTATTTT. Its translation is CASSEGVPGQGADTQYF.

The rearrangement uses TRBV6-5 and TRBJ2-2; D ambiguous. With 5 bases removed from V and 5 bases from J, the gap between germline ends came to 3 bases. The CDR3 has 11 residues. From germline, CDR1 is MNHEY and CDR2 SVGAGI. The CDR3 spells CASSRTGELFF. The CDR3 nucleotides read TGTGCCAGCAGTCGGACCGGGGAGCTGTTTTTT.

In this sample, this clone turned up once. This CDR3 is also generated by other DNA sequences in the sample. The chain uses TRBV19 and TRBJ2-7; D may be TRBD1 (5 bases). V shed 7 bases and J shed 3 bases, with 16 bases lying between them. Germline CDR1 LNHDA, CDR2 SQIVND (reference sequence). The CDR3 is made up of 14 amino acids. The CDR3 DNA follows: TGTGCCAGTACAGGGCAGGAAGACCGCTACGAGCAGTACTTC. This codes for CASTGQEDRYEQYF. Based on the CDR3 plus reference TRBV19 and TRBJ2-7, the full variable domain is DGGITQSPKYLFRKEGQNVTLSCEQNLNHDAMYWYRQDPGQGLRLIYYSQIVNDFQKGDIAEGYSVSREKKESFPLTVTSAQKNPTAFYLCASTGQEDRYEQYFGPGTRLTVT.

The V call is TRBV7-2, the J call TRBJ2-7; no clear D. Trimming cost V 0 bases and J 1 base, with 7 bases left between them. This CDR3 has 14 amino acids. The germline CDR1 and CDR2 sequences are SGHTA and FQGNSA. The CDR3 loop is CASSLASQSYEQYF. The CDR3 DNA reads TGTGCCAGCAGCTTAGCTAGCCAATCCTACGAGCAGTACTTC.

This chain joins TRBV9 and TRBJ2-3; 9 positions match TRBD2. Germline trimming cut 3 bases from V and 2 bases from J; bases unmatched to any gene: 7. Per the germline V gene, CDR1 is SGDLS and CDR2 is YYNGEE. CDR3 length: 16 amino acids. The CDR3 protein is CASSGSSGTSTDTQYF. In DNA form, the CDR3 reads TGTGCCAGCAGCGGATCTAGCGGGACCTCCACAGATACGCAGTATTTT.

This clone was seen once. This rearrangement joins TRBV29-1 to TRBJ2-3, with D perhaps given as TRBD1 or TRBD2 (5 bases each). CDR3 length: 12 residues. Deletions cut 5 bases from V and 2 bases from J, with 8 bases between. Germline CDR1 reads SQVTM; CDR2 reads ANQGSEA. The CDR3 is CSVKGTTDTQYF. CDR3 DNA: TGCAGCGTTAAAGGGACCACAGATACGCAGTATTTT.

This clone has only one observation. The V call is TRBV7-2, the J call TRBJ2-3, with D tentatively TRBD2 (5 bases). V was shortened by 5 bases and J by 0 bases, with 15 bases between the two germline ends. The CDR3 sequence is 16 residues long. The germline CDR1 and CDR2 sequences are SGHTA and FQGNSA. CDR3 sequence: CASSAIAKLSTDTQYF. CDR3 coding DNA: TGTGCCAGCAGCGCAATAGCGAAACTTAGCACAGATACGCAGTATTTT.

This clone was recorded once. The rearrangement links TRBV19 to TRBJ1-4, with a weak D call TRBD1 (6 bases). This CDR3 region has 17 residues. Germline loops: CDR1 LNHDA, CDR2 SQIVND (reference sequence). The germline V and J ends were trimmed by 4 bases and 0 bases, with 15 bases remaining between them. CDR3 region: CASSTTGIRTTNEKLFF. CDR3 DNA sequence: TGTGCCAGTAGTACCACAGGGATTCGGACAACTAATGAAAAACTGTTTTTT.

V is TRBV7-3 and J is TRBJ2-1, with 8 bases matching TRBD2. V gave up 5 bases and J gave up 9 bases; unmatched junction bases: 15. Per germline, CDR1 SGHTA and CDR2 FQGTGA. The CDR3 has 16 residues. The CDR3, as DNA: TGTGCCAGCAGCCCGGCGGGGGGACCTAAACAGGGTGAGCAGTTCTTC. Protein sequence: CASSPAGGPKQGEQFF.

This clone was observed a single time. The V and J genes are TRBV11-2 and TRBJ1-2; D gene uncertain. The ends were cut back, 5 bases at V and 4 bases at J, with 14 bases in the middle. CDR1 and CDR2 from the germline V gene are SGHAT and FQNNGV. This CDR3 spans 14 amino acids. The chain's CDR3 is CASSLVLPVYGYTF. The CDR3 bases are TGTGCCAGCAGCCTCGTCCTCCCAGTCTATGGCTACACCTTC.

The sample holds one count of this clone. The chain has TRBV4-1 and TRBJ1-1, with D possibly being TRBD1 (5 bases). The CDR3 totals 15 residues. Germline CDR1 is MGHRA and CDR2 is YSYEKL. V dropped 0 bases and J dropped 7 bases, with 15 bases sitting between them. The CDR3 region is CASSQESRGRNEAFF. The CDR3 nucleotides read TGCGCCAGCAGCCAAGAATCACGGGGACGGAATGAAGCTTTCTTT.

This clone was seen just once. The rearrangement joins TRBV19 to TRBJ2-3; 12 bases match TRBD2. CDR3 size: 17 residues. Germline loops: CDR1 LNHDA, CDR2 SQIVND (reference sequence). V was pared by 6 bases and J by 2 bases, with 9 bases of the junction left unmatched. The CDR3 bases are TGTGCCAGTAGCAGAACTGGACTAGCGGGGACCACAGATACGCAGTATTTT. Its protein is CASSRTGLAGTTDTQYF.